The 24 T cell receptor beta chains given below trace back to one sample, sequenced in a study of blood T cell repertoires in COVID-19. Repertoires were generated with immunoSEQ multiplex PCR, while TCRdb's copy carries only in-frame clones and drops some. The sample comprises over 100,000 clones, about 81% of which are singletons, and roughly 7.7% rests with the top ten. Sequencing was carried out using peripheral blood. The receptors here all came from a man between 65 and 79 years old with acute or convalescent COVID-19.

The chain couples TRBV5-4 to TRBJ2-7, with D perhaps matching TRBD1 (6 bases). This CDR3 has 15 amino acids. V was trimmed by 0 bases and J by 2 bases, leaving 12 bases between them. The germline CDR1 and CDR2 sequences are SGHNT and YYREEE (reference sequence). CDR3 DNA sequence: TGTGCCAGCAGCTTGGGGACAGTAACTACCTACGAGCAGTACTTC. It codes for CASSLGTVTTYEQYF.

The CDR3 here is CASSLGRGVQPQHF. CDR3 DNA sequence: TGTGCCAGCAGCTTAGGGCGGGGGGTCCAGCCCCAGCATTTT. The chain couples TRBV7-8 to TRBJ1-5, with D possibly TRBD1 on 5 matching bases. CDR1 is SGHVS and CDR2 is FQNEAQ in the germline V gene. The CDR3 spans 14 residues. V shed 1 base and J shed 7 bases, with 11 bases lying between them.

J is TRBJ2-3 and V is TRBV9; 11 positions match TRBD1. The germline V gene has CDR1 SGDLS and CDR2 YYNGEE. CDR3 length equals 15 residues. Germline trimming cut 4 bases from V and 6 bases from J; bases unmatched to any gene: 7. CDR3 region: CASSSGQGVTDTQYF. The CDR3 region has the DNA TGTGCCAGCAGCTCGGGACAGGGGGTAACCGATACGCAGTATTTT.

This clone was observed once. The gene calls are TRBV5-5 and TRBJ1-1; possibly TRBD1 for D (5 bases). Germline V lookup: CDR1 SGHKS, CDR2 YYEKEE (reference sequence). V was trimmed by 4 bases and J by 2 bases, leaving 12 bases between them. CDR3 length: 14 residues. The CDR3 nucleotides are TGTGCCAGCAGCAGCTATCAGGGAAACACTGAAGCTTTCTTT. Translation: CASSSYQGNTEAFF.

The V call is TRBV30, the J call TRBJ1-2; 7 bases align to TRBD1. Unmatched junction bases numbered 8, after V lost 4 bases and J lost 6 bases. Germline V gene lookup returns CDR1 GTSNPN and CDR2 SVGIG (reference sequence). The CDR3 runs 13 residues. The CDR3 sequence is CAWKGQPGDGYTF. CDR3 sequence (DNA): TGTGCCTGGAAGGGACAGCCCGGGGATGGCTACACCTTC.

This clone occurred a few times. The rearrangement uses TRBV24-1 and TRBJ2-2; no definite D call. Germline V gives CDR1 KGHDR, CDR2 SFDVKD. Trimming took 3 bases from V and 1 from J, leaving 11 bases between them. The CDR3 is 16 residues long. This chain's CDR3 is CATSDPAPGNTGELFF. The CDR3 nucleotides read TGTGCCACCAGTGATCCGGCCCCGGGGAACACCGGGGAGCTGTTTTTT.

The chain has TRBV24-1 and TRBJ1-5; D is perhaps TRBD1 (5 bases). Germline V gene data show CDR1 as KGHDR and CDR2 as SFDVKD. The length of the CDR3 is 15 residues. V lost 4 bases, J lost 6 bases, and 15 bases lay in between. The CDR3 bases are TGTGCCACCAGTGAAAGAGGAGGGGAAAGTCAGCCCCAGCATTTT. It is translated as CATSERGGESQPQHF.

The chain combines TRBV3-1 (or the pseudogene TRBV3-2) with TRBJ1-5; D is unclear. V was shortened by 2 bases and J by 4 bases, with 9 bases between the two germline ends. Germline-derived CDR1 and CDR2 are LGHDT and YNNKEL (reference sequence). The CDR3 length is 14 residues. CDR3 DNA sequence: TGTGCCAGCAGCCAAACTCGAGAAAATCAGCCCCAGCATTTT. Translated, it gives CASSQTRENQPQHF.

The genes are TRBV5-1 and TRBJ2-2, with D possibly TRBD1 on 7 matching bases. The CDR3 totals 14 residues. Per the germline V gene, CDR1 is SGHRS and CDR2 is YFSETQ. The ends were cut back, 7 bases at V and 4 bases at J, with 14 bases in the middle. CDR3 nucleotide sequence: TGCGCCAGCCGGTCCCAGGGGGGCACCGGGGAGCTGTTTTTT. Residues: CASRSQGGTGELFF.

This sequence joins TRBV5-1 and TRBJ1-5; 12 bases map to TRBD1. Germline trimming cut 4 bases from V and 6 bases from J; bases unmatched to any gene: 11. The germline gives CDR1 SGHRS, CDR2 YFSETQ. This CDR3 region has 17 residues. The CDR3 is CASSPRPGTGGGQPQHF. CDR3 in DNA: TGCGCCAGCAGCCCACGCCCCGGGACAGGGGGCGGTCAGCCCCAGCATTTT.

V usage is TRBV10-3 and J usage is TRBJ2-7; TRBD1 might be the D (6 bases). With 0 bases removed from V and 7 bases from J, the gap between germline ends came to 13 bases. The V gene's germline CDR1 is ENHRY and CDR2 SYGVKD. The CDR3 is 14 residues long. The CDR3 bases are TGTGCCATCAGTGAGTCTCGGCAGGGGCAGGAGCAGTACTTC. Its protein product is CAISESRQGQEQYF.

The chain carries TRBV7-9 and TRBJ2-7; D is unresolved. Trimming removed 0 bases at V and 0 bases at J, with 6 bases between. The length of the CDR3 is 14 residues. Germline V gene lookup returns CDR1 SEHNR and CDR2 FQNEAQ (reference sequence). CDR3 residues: CASSLAAASYEQYF. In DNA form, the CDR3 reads TGTGCCAGCAGCTTAGCGGCTGCCTCCTACGAGCAGTACTTC. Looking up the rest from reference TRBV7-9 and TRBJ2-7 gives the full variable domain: DTGVSQNPRHKITKRGQNVTFRCDPISEHNRLYWYRQTLGQGPEFLTYFQNEAQLEKSRLLSDRFSAERPKGSFSTLEIQRTEQGDSAMYLCASSLAAASYEQYFGPGTRLTVT.

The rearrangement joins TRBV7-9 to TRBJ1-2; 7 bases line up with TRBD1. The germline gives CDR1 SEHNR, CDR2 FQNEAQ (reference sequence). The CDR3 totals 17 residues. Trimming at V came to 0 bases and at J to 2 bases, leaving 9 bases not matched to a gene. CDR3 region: CASSLATGRTGNYGYTF. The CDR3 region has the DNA TGTGCCAGCAGCTTAGCGACAGGGCGGACCGGAAACTATGGCTACACCTTC.

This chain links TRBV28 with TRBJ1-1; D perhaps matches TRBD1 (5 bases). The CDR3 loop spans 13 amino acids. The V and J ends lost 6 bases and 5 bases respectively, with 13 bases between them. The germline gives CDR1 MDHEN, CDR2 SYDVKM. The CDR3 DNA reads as TGTGCCAGCAGAGCAGGGTCCTCTACTGAAGCTTTCTTT. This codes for CASRAGSSTEAFF.

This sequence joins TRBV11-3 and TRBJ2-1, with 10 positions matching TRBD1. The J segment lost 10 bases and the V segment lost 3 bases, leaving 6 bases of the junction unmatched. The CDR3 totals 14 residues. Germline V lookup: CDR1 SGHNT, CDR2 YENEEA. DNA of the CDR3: TGTGCCAGCAGCTTTGGACAGGGGGTGGGGGAGCAGTTCTTC. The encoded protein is CASSFGQGVGEQFF.

The DNA of the CDR3 is TGTGCCAGCAGCCAATCCCGCTCGGGGGTGCAGTATTTT. It translates to CASSQSRSGVQYF. The chain carries TRBV14 and TRBJ2-3; a possible D gene is TRBD2 (6 bases). V lost 2 bases and J 11 bases, leaving 14 bases between the germline ends. The CDR3 extends over 13 amino acids. Germline V gene lookup returns CDR1 SGHDN and CDR2 FVKESK.

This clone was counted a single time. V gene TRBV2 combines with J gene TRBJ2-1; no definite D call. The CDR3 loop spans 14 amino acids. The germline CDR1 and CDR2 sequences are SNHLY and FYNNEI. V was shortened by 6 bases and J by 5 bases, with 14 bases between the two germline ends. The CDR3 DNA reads TGTGCCAGCAGGGAACTCTACAGCAACAATGAGCAGTTCTTC. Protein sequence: CASRELYSNNEQFF. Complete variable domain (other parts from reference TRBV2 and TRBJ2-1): EPEVTQTPSHQVTQMGQEVILRCVPISNHLYFYWYRQILGQKVEFLVSFYNNEISEKSEIFDDQFSVERPDGSNFTLKIRSTKLEDSAMYFCASRELYSNNEQFFGPGTRLTVL.

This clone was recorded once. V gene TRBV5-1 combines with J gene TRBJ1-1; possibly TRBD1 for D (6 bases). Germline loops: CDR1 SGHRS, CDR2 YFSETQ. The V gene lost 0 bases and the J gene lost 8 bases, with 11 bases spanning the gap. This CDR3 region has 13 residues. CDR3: CASSLAAGAEAFF. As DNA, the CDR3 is TGCGCCAGCAGCTTGGCGGCGGGGGCCGAAGCTTTCTTT.

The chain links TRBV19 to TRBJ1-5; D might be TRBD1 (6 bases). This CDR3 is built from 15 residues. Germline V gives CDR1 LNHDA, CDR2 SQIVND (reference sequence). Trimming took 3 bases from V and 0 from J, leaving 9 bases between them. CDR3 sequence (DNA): TGTGCCAGTAGTATTCCAGGGGATAGCAATCAGCCCCAGCATTTT. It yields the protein CASSIPGDSNQPQHF.

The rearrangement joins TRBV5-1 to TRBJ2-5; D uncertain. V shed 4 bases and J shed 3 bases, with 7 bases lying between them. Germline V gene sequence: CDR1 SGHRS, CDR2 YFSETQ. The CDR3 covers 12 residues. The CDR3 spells CASSGDEETQYF. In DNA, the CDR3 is TGCGCCAGCAGCGGAGACGAAGAGACCCAGTACTTC.

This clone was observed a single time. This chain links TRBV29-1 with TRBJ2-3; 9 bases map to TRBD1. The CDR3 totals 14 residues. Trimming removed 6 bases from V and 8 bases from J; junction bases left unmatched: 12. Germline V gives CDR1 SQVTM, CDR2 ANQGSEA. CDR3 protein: CSVTTGGNSPTQYF. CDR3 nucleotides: TGCAGCGTCACGACAGGGGGTAACAGCCCTACGCAGTATTTT.

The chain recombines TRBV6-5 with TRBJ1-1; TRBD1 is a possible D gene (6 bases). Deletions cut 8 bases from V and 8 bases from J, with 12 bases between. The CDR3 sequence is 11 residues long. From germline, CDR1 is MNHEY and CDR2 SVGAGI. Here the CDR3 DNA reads TGTGCCAGCCGGGGGGCAGCCGAAGCTTTCTTT. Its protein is CASRGAAEAFF.

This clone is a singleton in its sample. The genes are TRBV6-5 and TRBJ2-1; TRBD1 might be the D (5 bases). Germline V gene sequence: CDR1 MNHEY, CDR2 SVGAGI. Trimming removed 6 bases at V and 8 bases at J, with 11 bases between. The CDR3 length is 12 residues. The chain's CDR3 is CASSVTGDEQFF. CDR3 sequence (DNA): TGTGCCAGCAGCGTAACAGGCGATGAGCAGTTCTTC.

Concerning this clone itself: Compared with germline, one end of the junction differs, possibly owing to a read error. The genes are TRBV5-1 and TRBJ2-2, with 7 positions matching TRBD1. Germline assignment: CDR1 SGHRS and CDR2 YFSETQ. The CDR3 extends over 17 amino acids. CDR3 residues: CASSLDSGTVSTGELFF. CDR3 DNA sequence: TGCGCCAGCAGCTTGGACTCCGGGACAGTATCAACCGGAGAGCTGTTTTTT.